These 16 T cell receptor beta chains came from one sample sequenced in a study of blood T cell repertoires in COVID-19. Sequenced by immunoSEQ multiplex PCR; TCRdb stores in-frame clones only, minus some. The sample carries around 150,000 clones, approximately 88% recorded once. The source material was PBMCs or T cells enriched from blood (not recorded which). These TCRs come from a woman aged 45 to 65 who had recovered from COVID-19.

This rearrangement joins TRBV3-1 (or the pseudogene TRBV3-2) to TRBJ1-4, with 10 bases lining up with TRBD1. Trimming cost V 0 bases and J 5 bases; bases outside gene matches: 6. Germline values: CDR1 LGHDT, CDR2 YNNKEL (reference sequence). CDR3 length: 17 residues. The CDR3 loop reads CASSQDVGTGENEKLFF. CDR3 in DNA: TGTGCCAGCAGCCAAGATGTGGGGACAGGGGAAAATGAAAAACTGTTTTTT.

The chain uses TRBV7-2 and TRBJ1-6, with TRBD1 matching 8 bases. The CDR3 extends over 15 amino acids. Trimming removed 1 base from V and 6 bases from J; junction bases left unmatched: 2. Germline CDR1 is SGHTA and CDR2 is FQGNSA. CDR3 loop: CASSLGGTGNSPLHF. The CDR3 DNA is TGTGCCAGCAGCTTAGGGGGGACAGGTAATTCACCCCTCCACTTT.

The chain is built from TRBV5-8 and TRBJ1-2, with D possibly being TRBD1 (6 bases). The CDR3 covers 15 residues. Per the germline V gene, CDR1 is SGHTS and CDR2 is YDEGEE. With 1 base removed from V and 1 base from J, the gap between germline ends came to 11 bases. The CDR3 loop reads CASSLRGGLNYGYTF. The DNA for the CDR3 is TGTGCCAGCAGCTTGAGAGGGGGTCTTAACTATGGCTACACCTTC.

The chain is built from TRBV11-2 and TRBJ1-2, with D perhaps matching TRBD1 (6 bases). V was clipped by 5 bases and J by 8 bases, with 15 bases between them. The CDR3 loop spans 13 amino acids. CDR1 and CDR2 from the germline V gene are SGHAT and FQNNGV. Here the CDR3 DNA reads TGTGCCAGCAGCCAGGGGTTCAGGGCGGGCTACACCTTC. It is translated as CASSQGFRAGYTF.

V is TRBV7-2 and J is TRBJ2-3; 7 bases fit TRBD2. Germline V gene sequence: CDR1 SGHTA, CDR2 FQGNSA. The length of the CDR3 is 14 residues. V gave up 2 bases and J gave up 4 bases; unmatched junction bases: 3. For the CDR3, the DNA is TGTGCCAGCAGCTTATCTCGGGGGGCAGATACGCAGTATTTT. Its translation: CASSLSRGADTQYF.

This sequence joins TRBV18 and TRBJ1-3, with D possibly TRBD1 on 5 matching bases. Per germline, CDR1 KGHSH and CDR2 LQKENI. CDR3 length: 14 residues. With 6 bases removed from V and 2 bases from J, the gap between germline ends came to 11 bases. CDR3 coding DNA: TGTGCCAGCTCCCCCGGGGGGGCTGGAAACACCATATATTTT. Translating it yields CASSPGGAGNTIYF.

The chain recombines TRBV6-1 with TRBJ1-1; D perhaps matches TRBD1 (6 bases). The CDR3 is made up of 14 amino acids. Germline V gene data show CDR1 as MNHNS and CDR2 as SASEGT. Trimming left V 3 bases short and J 3 bases short, with 11 bases between. Here the CDR3 reads CASSDRWGHTEAFF. The CDR3 region has the DNA TGTGCCAGCAGTGATAGGTGGGGGCACACTGAAGCTTTCTTT.

This chain connects TRBV28 to TRBJ2-3, with TRBD1 identical over 9 bases. The germline V gene encodes CDR1 MDHEN and CDR2 SYDVKM. Trimming took 4 bases from V and 6 from J; bases not matched to a gene: 11. This CDR3 region has 16 residues. CDR3 sequence: CASSSSIGTGMDTQYF. The CDR3 nucleotides are TGTGCCAGCAGTTCCTCAATAGGGACAGGGATGGATACGCAGTATTTT.

V gene TRBV6-5 combines with J gene TRBJ2-1, with 15 bases that match TRBD2. CDR1 is MNHEY, CDR2 SVGAGI, per germline. The CDR3 is 14 residues long. Trimming removed 6 bases from V and 11 bases from J; junction bases left unmatched: 5. CDR3 DNA: TGTGCCAGCAGCGGGACTAGCGGGGGGAGCAAGCAGTTCTTC. It yields the protein CASSGTSGGSKQFF.

This clone was detected only once. In DNA form, the CDR3 reads TGCGCCAGCAGCCTCTACCTTACAGGGTGGGAGCAGTACTTC. It translates to CASSLYLTGWEQYF. The V and J genes are TRBV4-1 and TRBJ2-7; TRBD1 is a possible D gene (6 bases). Per germline, CDR1 MGHRA and CDR2 YSYEKL. Trimming left V 4 bases short and J 7 bases short, with 17 bases between. The CDR3 consists of 14 residues.

J is TRBJ1-5 and V is TRBV30; 8 bases are a match to TRBD1. The CDR3 is made up of 13 amino acids. The trim removed 5 bases at V and 7 bases at J, leaving 7 bases unmatched. CDR1 is GTSNPN, CDR2 SVGIG, per germline (reference sequence). Here the CDR3 DNA reads TGTGCCTGGGGAGACAGGGGAAACCAGCCCCAGCATTTT. Encoded protein: CAWGDRGNQPQHF.

This sequence joins TRBV29-1 and TRBJ2-7, with 9 bases that match TRBD1. The trim removed 0 bases at V and 2 bases at J, leaving 11 bases unmatched. The CDR3 sequence is 17 residues long. Per the germline V gene, CDR1 is SQVTM and CDR2 is ANQGSEA. The CDR3 sequence is CSVEDGGGTGRTYEQYF. DNA for the CDR3: TGCAGCGTTGAAGATGGAGGGGGGACAGGGAGGACCTACGAGCAGTACTTC.

The gene calls are TRBV9 and TRBJ2-3; no definite D call. V was cut by 3 bases and J by 0 bases, with 8 bases left in between. CDR1 and CDR2 from the germline V gene are SGDLS and YYNGEE. CDR3 size: 14 residues. The CDR3: CASSGLDSTDTQYF. The CDR3 nucleotides are TGTGCCAGCAGCGGACTCGACAGCACAGATACGCAGTATTTT. Looking up the rest from reference TRBV9 and TRBJ2-3 gives the full variable domain: DSGVTQTPKHLITATGQRVTLRCSPRSGDLSVYWYQQSLDQGLQFLIQYYNGEERAKGNILERFSAQQFPDLHSELNLSSLELGDSALYFCASSGLDSTDTQYFGPGTRLTVL.

This chain connects TRBV6-4 to TRBJ1-2; 10 nucleotides match TRBD1. Trimming took 1 base from V and 5 from J; bases not matched to a gene: 7. Germline V gives CDR1 MRHNA, CDR2 SNTAGT. This CDR3 has 16 amino acids. The CDR3 is CASSDYPRQGAYGYTF. DNA for the CDR3: TGTGCCAGCAGTGACTACCCCCGACAGGGGGCATATGGCTACACCTTC.

V usage is TRBV24-1 and J usage is TRBJ2-6, with 11 positions matching TRBD1. The CDR3 has 19 residues. The germline V gene has CDR1 KGHDR and CDR2 SFDVKD. V shed 6 bases, J shed 6 bases, and the junction held 15 bases outside the gene matches. CDR3 DNA: TGTGCCACCAGTCCCCGCCCCTGGACAGGGGGCCCTTCGGCCAACGTCCTGACTTTC. Its protein product is CATSPRPWTGGPSANVLTF.

The chain combines TRBV3-1 (or the pseudogene TRBV3-2) with TRBJ1-1; 9 positions match TRBD1. The junction had 11 bases not matched to a gene; V was cut back by 4 bases and J by 2 bases. Germline V CDR1 and CDR2: LGHDT, YNNKEL (reference sequence). This CDR3 is built from 17 residues. The chain's CDR3 is CASSPRWDRAINTEAFF. The CDR3 DNA reads TGTGCCAGCAGCCCAAGATGGGACAGGGCGATAAACACTGAAGCTTTCTTT.